A selection of T cell receptor beta chains follows, all from one sample in a study of OX40 agonist ivuxolimab in advanced cancers. The data were produced by immunoSEQ multiplex PCR, yet TCRdb's version contains in-frame clones alone and is incomplete. The profile covers 55,000 to 90,000 clones, with around 90% appearing a single time and about 2.1% taken by the ten largest. Here the sequenced sample was CD4+ or CD8+ T cells sorted from blood, taken in a trial of the OX40 agonist ivuxolimab. The receptors come from an adult with an advanced solid tumor such as melanoma, head and neck, liver or kidney cancer. Both conserved end residues are part of each CDR3. A D gene is named only where the DNA matches it firmly. Rows may omit the clone size; those that give it use once, few, many or a size class.

j_call v_call clone_size d_call cdr3_nt cdr3_aa
TRBJ2-3 TRBV5-6 NA TRBD1 TGTGCCAGCAGCTCGGGACAGGGTAGTGATACGCAGTATTTT CASSSGQGSDTQYF
TRBJ2-3 TRBV7-9 NA NA TGTGCCAGCAGCCCACTCGGGGGAAGCACAGATACGCAGTATTTT CASSPLGGSTDTQYF
TRBJ2-3 TRBV28 NA NA TGTGCCAGCAGTTTACCCTCTAGGGGTACGCAGTATTTT CASSLPSRGTQYF
TRBJ1-5 TRBV19 once TRBD1 TGTGCCAGTAGTATACAAAGGACAGGGTTTGGCAATCAGCCCCAGCATTTT CASSIQRTGFGNQPQHF
TRBJ1-2 TRBV18 NA NA TGTGCCAGCTCACAGCAGACAGCAGCTGATTATGTCGGCTACACCTTC CASSQQTAADYVGYTF
TRBJ1-1 TRBV5-1 NA TRBD1 TGCGCCAGCAGCTTTAAGACAGGGGGCTCGAACACTGAAGCTTTCTTT CASSFKTGGSNTEAFF
TRBJ2-5 TRBV5-1 NA TRBD1 TGCGCCAGCAGCTTGTCTGGACAGGGAATTGAGACCCAGTACTTC CASSLSGQGIETQYF
TRBJ2-5 TRBV5-1 NA NA TGCGCCAGCAGCTCAGCGGCAGGGGACCAAGAGACCCAGTACTTC CASSSAAGDQETQYF
TRBJ1-1 TRBV6-6 NA NA TGTGCCAGCAATTGGCCCGTGAACACTGAAGCTTTCTTT CASNWPVNTEAFF
TRBJ1-2 TRBV2 once NA TGTGCCAGCAGTAAAAGCTTGATCGGGGTTCGCACAGGCTACACCTTC CASSKSLIGVRTGYTF
TRBJ1-3 TRBV5-6 NA TRBD1 TGTGCCAGCAGCAGAGGGACAGGGCCTGGAAACACCATATATTTT CASSRGTGPGNTIYF
TRBJ2-1 TRBV5-1 NA NA TGCGCCAGCAGCTCCGGTAACCTAGTGCTGGTCTTC CASSSGNLVLVF
TRBJ2-1 TRBV5-1 NA TRBD2 TGCGCCAGCAGCTTCCCAGGGGGCCCAAGCCCCCGGACTAGCGGGGACTACAATGAGCAGTTCTTC CASSFPGGPSPRTSGDYNEQFF
TRBJ1-1 TRBV6-1 NA NA TGTGCCAGCAGTGAAGTGGAGGGGTATACTGAAGCTTTCTTT CASSEVEGYTEAFF
TRBJ1-5 TRBV5-6 NA NA TGTGCCAGCAGCCTTAGCAATCAGCCCCAGCATTTT CASSLSNQPQHF
TRBJ2-1 TRBV28 NA NA TGTGCCAGCAGGGCTGGGGACGGGTCGAAAAATGAGCAGTTCTTC CASRAGDGSKNEQFF
TRBJ2-1 TRBV6-1 NA NA TGTGCCAGCAGTGAATACGAAAGCAGGGACTATGAGCAGTTCTTC CASSEYESRDYEQFF
TRBJ1-1 TRBV19 NA NA TGTGCCAGTAGTATAGGTCCTGTGGCTTTCTTT CASSIGPVAFF
TRBJ2-5 TRBV19 NA TRBD2 TGTGCCAGTAGTATAGAGGGGGGGAGGGGACGAGAGACCCAGTACTTC CASSIEGGRGRETQYF
TRBJ2-2 TRBV15 NA NA TGTGCCACCAGCAGGGTACGTGCCGGGGAGCTGTTTTTT CATSRVRAGELFF
TRBJ1-3 TRBV19 NA NA TGTGCCACCGGCGTCGAGGGGTATAACGGAAACACCATATATTTT CATGVEGYNGNTIYF
TRBJ2-2 TRBV4-2 NA NA TGTGCCAGCAGCCAGGAGGGTTTAGTTACCGGGGAGCTGTTTTTT CASSQEGLVTGELFF
TRBJ1-1 TRBV18 few TRBD1 TGTGCCAGCTCACGACAGGGGGCAACGAACACTGAAGCTTTCTTT CASSRQGATNTEAFF
TRBJ2-1 TRBV5-1 NA TRBD1 TGCGCCAGCAGCTTGAACCTCGGACAGGGGGCTACTGAGCAGTTCTTC CASSLNLGQGATEQFF
TRBJ1-5 TRBV4-1 NA NA TGCGCCAGCAGCCTCCCAGACAGAAGTAATCAGCCCCAGCATTTT CASSLPDRSNQPQHF
TRBJ2-2 TRBV7-2 NA NA TGTGCCAGCACCCGGGGGGCGGGCACCGGGGAGCTGTTTTTT CASTRGAGTGELFF
TRBJ1-1 TRBV5-1 NA TRBD1 TGCGCCAGCAGCTCAAACCCGGGACAGGGATTGGACACTGAAGCTTTCTTT CASSSNPGQGLDTEAFF
TRBJ2-7 TRBV28 few NA TGTGCCAGCAAAGTCTCCTTGGGGGACCCTTTGTACTTC CASKVSLGDPLYF
TRBJ1-1 TRBV28 NA NA TGTGCCAGCAGTACCGGGGGGCGCGACACTGAAGCTTTCTTT CASSTGGRDTEAFF
TRBJ2-5 TRBV21-1 NA NA TGTGCCAGCAGCAAAAGTAGGGGACAGGGGAGGAGGGAGACCCAGTACTTC CASSKSRGQGRRETQYF
TRBJ1-4 TRBV5-4 NA NA TGTGCCAGCAGCCACCCCGGGACATCTAATGAAAAACTGTTTTTT CASSHPGTSNEKLFF
TRBJ1-5 TRBV7-2 NA NA TGTGCCAGCAGCTTCCGTGGAGGGTCTGATCAGCCCCAGCATTTT CASSFRGGSDQPQHF
TRBJ1-1 TRBV6-1 few NA TGTGCCAGCAGTGATCTCCTTAACACTGAAGCTTTCTTT CASSDLLNTEAFF
TRBJ2-3 TRBV7-3 NA NA TGTGCCAGCAGCTTCCGGGACAGCACAGATACGCAGTATTTT CASSFRDSTDTQYF
TRBJ2-5 TRBV7-8 NA TRBD1 TGTGCCAGCAGCCCCCGGACAGGGGTGGGAGAGACCCAGTACTTC CASSPRTGVGETQYF
TRBJ1-1 TRBV5-8 NA NA TGTGCCAGCAGCCTCAGGGATCCCGACACTGAAGCTTTCTTT CASSLRDPDTEAFF
TRBJ1-1 TRBV5-1 NA NA TGCGCCAGCAGCTTGACAGGGTCGAACACTGAAGCTTTCTTT CASSLTGSNTEAFF
TRBJ1-1 TRBV28 few TRBD1 TGTGCCAGCAGTGACAACAGGGGTGTGAACACTGAAGCTTTCTTT CASSDNRGVNTEAFF
TRBJ2-2 TRBV5-1 NA NA TGCGCCAGCAGCTCCCTTGGACCCGGGGAGCTGTTTTTT CASSSLGPGELFF
TRBJ2-2 TRBV4-2 NA NA TGTGCCAGCGGGGGCAAGACTAGCCCCGGGGAGCTGTTTTTT CASGGKTSPGELFF
TRBJ1-2 TRBV7-2 NA TRBD1 TGTGCCAGCACCCGACAGGGGATGCCAGGCTACACCTTC CASTRQGMPGYTF
TRBJ1-1 TRBV19 NA NA TGTGCCAGTAGTATAGGAGAGGGCACTGAAGCTTTCTTT CASSIGEGTEAFF
TRBJ1-2 TRBV28 NA NA TGTGCCAGCACCCCCCGGGGGGCCGGCTCTGGCTACACCTTC CASTPRGAGSGYTF
TRBJ2-7 TRBV2 NA TRBD2 TGTGCCAGCAGTGAGGGACTAGCGGGATTACGAGAGCAGTACTTC CASSEGLAGLREQYF
TRBJ2-7 TRBV6-1 NA TRBD2 TGTGCCAGCACCGAAGGACTAGCGGGTTACGAGCAGTACTTC CASTEGLAGYEQYF
TRBJ1-6 TRBV2 NA NA TGTGCCAGCAGTGCCTCATCGACAGGTGGCTATAATTCACCCCTCCACTTT CASSASSTGGYNSPLHF
TRBJ2-7 TRBV27 NA NA TGTGCCAGCAGTTTAGGAGGGGCCCCTCCCTACGAGCAGTACTTC CASSLGGAPPYEQYF
TRBJ2-3 TRBV7-2 NA NA TGTGCCAGCAGCTTCTTTACAGATACGCAGTATTTT CASSFFTDTQYF
TRBJ1-4 TRBV4-1 NA NA TGCGCCAGCAGCCAAGAGGGGGGCAGGAATGAAAAACTGTTTTTT CASSQEGGRNEKLFF
TRBJ2-1 TRBV27 NA NA TGTGCCAGCAGTAGACGGGGCAGTCTCGAAACCTACAATGAGCAGTTCTTC CASSRRGSLETYNEQFF
TRBJ1-1 TRBV11-2 NA NA TGTGCCAGCAGCGCTAGGGCGGGTTGGAATGGCACTGAAGCTTTCTTT CASSARAGWNGTEAFF
TRBJ1-5 TRBV4-1 NA NA TGCGCCAGCAGCCAAGCGGACGATCAGCCCCAGCATTTT CASSQADDQPQHF
TRBJ2-1 TRBV15 NA NA TGTGCCACCAGCAGAGACAGGGTTTTTGAGCAGTTCTTC CATSRDRVFEQFF